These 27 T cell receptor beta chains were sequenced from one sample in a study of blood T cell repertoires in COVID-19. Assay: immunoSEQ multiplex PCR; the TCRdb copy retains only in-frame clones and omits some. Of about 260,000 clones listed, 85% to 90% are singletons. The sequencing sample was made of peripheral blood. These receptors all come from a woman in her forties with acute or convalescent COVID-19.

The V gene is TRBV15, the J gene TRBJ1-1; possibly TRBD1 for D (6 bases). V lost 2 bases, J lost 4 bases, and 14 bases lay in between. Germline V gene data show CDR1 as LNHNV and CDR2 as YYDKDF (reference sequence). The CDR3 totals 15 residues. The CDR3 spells CATSRLGGTGTEAFF. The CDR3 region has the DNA TGTGCCACCAGCAGACTAGGGGGAACCGGCACTGAAGCTTTCTTT.

The CDR3 spells CASSFYIAIAAHSTDTQYF. CDR3 nucleotide sequence: TGTGCCAGCAGCTTTTACATTGCCATAGCGGCTCATAGCACAGATACGCAGTATTTT. This sequence joins TRBV7-9 and TRBJ2-3; possible D gene TRBD2, 6 bases. The germline V gene has CDR1 SEHNR and CDR2 FQNEAQ (reference sequence). V lost 3 bases and J 0 bases, leaving 22 bases between the germline ends. The CDR3 has 19 amino acids.

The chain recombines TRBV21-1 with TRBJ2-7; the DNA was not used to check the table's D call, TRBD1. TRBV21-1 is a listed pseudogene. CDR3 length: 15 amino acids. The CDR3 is CASSKWGVRDYEQYV. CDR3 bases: TGTGCCAGCAGCAAATGGGGCGTCAGGGACTACGAGCAGTACGTC.

The CDR3 sequence is CASSLLDWTGDDGAEAFF. The CDR3, as DNA: TGTGCCAGCAGCCTCCTGGATTGGACAGGGGACGATGGCGCTGAAGCTTTCTTT. The genes are TRBV9 and TRBJ1-1; 9 nucleotides line up with TRBD1. The V segment lost 4 bases and the J segment 6 bases; nucleotides outside the gene matches: 19. Germline CDR1 SGDLS, CDR2 YYNGEE. The CDR3 consists of 18 residues.

CDR3 coding DNA: TGTGCCAGCAAACCTGGGCCCAGCACAGATACGCAGTATTTT. Its protein is CASKPGPSTDTQYF. The chain uses TRBV27 and TRBJ2-3, with D unresolved. This CDR3 has 14 residues. Germline V gene sequence: CDR1 MNHEY, CDR2 SMNVEV (reference sequence). Deletions cut 7 bases from V and 0 bases from J, with 11 bases between.

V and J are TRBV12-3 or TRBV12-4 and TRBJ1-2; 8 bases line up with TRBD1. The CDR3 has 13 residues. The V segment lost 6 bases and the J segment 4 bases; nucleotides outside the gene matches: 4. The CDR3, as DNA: TGTGCCAGCAGCGACGGGACAGGCTATGGCTACACCTTC. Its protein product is CASSDGTGYGYTF.

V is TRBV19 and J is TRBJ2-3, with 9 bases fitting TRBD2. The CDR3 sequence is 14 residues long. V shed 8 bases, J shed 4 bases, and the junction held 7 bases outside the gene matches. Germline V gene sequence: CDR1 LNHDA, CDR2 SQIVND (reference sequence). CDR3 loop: CASYGRGGPDTQYF. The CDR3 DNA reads TGTGCCAGTTATGGGCGGGGGGGCCCAGATACGCAGTATTTT.

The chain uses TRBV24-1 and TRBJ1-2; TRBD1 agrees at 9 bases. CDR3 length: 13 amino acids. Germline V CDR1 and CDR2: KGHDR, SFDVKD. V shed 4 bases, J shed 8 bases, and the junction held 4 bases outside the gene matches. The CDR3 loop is CATSEGTGRGYTF. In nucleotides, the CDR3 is TGTGCCACCAGTGAAGGGACAGGGAGAGGCTACACCTTC.

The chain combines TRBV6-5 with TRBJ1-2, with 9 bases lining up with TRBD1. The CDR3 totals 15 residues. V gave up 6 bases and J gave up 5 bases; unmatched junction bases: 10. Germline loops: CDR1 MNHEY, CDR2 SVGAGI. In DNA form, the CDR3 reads TGTGCCAGCAGGTCCGGGACAGGGTCGGGGTATGGCTACACCTTC. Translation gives CASRSGTGSGYGYTF.

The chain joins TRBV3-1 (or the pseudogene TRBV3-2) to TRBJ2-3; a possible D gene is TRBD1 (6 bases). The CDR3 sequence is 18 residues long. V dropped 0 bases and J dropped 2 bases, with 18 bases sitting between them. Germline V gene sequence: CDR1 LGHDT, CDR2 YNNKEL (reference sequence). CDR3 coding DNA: TGTGCCAGCAGCCAAGATCAAGGACAGTTTTTCAACACAGATACGCAGTATTTT. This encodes CASSQDQGQFFNTDTQYF.

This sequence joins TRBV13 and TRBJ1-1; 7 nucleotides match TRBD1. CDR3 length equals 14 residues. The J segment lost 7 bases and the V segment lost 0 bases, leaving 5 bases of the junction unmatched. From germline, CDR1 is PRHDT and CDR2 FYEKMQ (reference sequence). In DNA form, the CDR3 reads TGTGCCAGCAGCTTAGGGCTCCGACAGGGTGAAGCTTTCTTT. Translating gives CASSLGLRQGEAFF.

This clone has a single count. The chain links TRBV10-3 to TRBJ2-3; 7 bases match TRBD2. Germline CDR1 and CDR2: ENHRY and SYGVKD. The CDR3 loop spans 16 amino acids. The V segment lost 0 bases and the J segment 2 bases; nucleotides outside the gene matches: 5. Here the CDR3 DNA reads TGTGCCATCAGTGAGTCGTCTAGCGGCAACACAGATACGCAGTATTTT. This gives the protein CAISESSSGNTDTQYF.

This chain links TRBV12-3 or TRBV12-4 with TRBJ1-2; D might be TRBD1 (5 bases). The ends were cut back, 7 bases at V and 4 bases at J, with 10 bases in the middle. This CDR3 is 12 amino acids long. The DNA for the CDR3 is TGTGCCAGCAAGGGGCGGTCCTATGGCTACACCTTC. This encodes CASKGRSYGYTF.

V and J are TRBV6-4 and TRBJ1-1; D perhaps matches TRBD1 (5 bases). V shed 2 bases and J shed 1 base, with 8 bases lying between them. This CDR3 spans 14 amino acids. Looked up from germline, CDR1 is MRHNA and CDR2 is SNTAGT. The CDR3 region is CASSDGTENTEAFF. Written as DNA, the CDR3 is TGTGCCAGCAGTGACGGGACTGAGAACACTGAAGCTTTCTTT.

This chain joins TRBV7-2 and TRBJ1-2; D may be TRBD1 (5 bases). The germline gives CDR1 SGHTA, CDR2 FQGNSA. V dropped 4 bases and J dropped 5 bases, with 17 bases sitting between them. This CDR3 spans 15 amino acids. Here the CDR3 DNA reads TGTGCCAGCAGCTCCTCCAGGACAAGCCCTTATGGCTACACCTTC. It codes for CASSSSRTSPYGYTF.

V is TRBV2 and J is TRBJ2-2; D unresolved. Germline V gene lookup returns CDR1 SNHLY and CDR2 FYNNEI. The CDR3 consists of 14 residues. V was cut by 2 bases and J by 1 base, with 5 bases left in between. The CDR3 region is CASSETENTGELFF. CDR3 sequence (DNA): TGTGCCAGCAGTGAAACAGAGAACACCGGGGAGCTGTTTTTT.

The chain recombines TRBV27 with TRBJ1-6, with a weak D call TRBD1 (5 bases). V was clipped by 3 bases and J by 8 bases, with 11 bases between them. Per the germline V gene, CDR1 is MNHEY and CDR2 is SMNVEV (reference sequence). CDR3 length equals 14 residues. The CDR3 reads CASSFSGEDSPLHF. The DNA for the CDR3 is TGTGCCAGCAGTTTCTCGGGGGAGGATTCACCCCTCCACTTT.

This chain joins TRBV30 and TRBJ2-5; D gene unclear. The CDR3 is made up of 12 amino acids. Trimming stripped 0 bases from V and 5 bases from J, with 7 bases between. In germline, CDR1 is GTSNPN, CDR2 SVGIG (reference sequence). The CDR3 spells CAWSVPEETQYF. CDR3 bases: TGTGCCTGGAGTGTACCCGAGGAGACCCAGTACTTC.

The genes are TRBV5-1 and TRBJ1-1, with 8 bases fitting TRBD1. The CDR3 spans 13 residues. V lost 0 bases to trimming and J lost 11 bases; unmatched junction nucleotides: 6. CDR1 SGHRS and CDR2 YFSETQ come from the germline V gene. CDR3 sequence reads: CASSLGTGSLAFF. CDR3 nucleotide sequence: TGCGCCAGCAGCTTGGGGACAGGGTCTTTGGCTTTCTTT.

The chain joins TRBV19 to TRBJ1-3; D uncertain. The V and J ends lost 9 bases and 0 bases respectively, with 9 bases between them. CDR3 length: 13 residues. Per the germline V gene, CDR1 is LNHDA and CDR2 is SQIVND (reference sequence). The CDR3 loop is CARTQASGNTIYF. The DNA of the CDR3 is TGTGCCAGAACGCAGGCCTCTGGAAACACCATATATTTT.

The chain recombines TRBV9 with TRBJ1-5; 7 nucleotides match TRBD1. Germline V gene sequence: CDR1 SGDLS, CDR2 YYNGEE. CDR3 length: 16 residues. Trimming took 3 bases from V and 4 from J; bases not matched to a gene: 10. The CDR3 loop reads CASSGHGTVKNQPQHF. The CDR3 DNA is TGTGCCAGCAGCGGCCACGGGACAGTAAAAAATCAGCCCCAGCATTTT.

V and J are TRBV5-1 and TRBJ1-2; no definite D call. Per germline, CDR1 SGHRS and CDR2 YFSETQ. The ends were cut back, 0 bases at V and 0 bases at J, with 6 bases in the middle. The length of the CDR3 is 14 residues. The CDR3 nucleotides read TGCGCCAGCAGCTTGGTCGAGGCTAACTATGGCTACACCTTC. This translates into CASSLVEANYGYTF. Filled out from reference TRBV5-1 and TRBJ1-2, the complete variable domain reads KAGVTQTPRYLIKTRGQQVTLSCSPISGHRSVSWYQQTPGQGLQFLFEYFSETQRNKGNFPGRFSGRQFSNSRSEMNVSTLELGDSALYLCASSLVEANYGYTFGSGTRLTVV.

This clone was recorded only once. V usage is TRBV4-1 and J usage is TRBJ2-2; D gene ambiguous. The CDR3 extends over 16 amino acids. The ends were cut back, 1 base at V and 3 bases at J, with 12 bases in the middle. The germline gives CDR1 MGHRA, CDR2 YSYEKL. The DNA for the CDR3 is TGCGCCAGCAGCCAAGTCAGATGGCAATACACCGGGGAGCTGTTTTTT. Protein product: CASSQVRWQYTGELFF.

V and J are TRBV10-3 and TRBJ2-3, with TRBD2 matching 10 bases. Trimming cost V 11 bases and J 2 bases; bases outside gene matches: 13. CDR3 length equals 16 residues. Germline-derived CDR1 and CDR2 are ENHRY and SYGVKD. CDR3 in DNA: TGTGCCTCCCGCGCCGGGACTAGCGAATTCACAGATACGCAGTATTTT. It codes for CASRAGTSEFTDTQYF.

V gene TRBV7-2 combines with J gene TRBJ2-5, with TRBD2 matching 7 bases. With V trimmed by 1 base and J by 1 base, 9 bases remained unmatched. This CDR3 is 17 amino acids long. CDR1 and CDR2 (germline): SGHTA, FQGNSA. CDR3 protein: CASSLGRLRGSQETQYF. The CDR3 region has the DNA TGTGCCAGCAGCTTAGGAAGATTGCGGGGGTCCCAAGAGACCCAGTACTTC.

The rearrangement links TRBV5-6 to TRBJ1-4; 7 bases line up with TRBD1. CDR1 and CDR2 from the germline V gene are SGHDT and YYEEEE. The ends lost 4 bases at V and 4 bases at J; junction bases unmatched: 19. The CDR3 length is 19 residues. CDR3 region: CASSLGALGGVEYNEKLFF. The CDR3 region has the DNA TGTGCCAGCAGCCTCGGCGCTTTAGGGGGCGTAGAATATAATGAAAAACTGTTTTTT.

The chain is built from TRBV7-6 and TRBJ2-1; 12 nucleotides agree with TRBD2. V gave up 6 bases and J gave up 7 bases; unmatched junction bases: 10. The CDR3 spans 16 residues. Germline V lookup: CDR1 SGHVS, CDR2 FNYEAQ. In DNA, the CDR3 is TGTGCCAGCAGTTTACCTAGCGGGGGGGCCCGAAATGAGCAGTTCTTC. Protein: CASSLPSGGARNEQFF.